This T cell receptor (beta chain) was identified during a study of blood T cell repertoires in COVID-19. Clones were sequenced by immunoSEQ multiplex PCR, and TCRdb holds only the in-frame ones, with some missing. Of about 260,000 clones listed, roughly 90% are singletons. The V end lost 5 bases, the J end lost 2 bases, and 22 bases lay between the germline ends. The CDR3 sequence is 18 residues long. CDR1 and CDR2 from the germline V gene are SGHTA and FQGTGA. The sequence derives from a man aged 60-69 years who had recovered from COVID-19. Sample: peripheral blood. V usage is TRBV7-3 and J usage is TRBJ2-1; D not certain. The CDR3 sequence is CASSHDGVASTPYNEQFF. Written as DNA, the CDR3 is TGTGCCAGCAGCCACGACGGAGTGGCCTCGACCCCCTACAATGAGCAGTTCTTC.